These T cell receptor beta chains were read from a single sample in a study of response to subunit inactivated influenza vaccine. TCRdb recomputed calls from the RT-PCR reads with MiXCR, one row per CDR3 protein. The table includes about 650,000 distinct CDR3 sequences, roughly 14% detected once. Sample: PBMCs from blood, taken about 11 days after vaccination. These receptors originate from a man between 50 and 59 years old who received an inactivated influenza vaccine. Both conserved end residues are part of each CDR3. A D gene is named only where the DNA matches it firmly. Expanded clones are given a class, and other clones once, few, many or no size at all.

>TRBJ2-1|few|TRBD2|TRBV6-5
TGTGCCAGCAGTTGGATACTAGCGGGTGGGTCTAGTGAGCAGTTCTTC
CASSWILAGGSSEQFF
>TRBJ2-7|-|-|TRBV12-3/TRBV12-4
TGTGCCAGCAGTGCCCAGGGGAAGGGGCAGTACTTC
CASSAQGKGQYF
>TRBJ1-1|few|-|TRBV27
TGTGCCAGCAGTTTATCGCCAGTTCCCATGAACACTGAAGCTTTCTTT
CASSLSPVPMNTEAFF
>TRBJ2-3|-|TRBD1|TRBV15
TGTGCCACCAGCAGAGGCGCCTGGGGTGGGACAGGGGGCCCAGATACGCAGTATTTT
CATSRGAWGGTGGPDTQYF
>TRBJ1-2|few|-|TRBV10-3
TGTGCCATCACCCCAGGGGCGGAATCGAGAGAAGGCTACACCTTC
CAITPGAESREGYTF
>TRBJ1-2|-|-|TRBV29-1
TGCAGCGTGGAGGACGGCTATGGCTACACCTTC
CSVEDGYGYTF
>TRBJ1-1|-|-|TRBV10-3
TGTGCCATCAGTGAGGAGGGTACTAGCACTGAAGCTTTCTTT
CAISEEGTSTEAFF
>TRBJ2-7|-|TRBD1|TRBV12-3/TRBV12-4
TGTGCCAGCAGTTCCTCCCGGGACAGGGGAACCTACGAGCAGTACTTC
CASSSSRDRGTYEQYF
>TRBJ2-3|-|TRBD1|TRBV30
TGTGCCTGTACTTTGCTGGGTACAGGGGAAAGCACAGATACGCAGTATTTT
CACTLLGTGESTDTQYF
>TRBJ2-1|few|TRBD2|TRBV11-1
TGTGCCAGCACCTATTCCTCTAGCGGGAGGGCCACGGGGTACAATGAGCAGTTCTTC
CASTYSSSGRATGYNEQFF
>TRBJ2-6|-|TRBD2|TRBV7-2
TGTGCCGGAGGGCGGGGGGCGCTTGGGGCCAACGTCCTGACTTTC
CAGGRGALGANVLTF
>TRBJ1-5|-|-|TRBV7-9
TGTGCCAGCAGCTTAGGGAAGGATCAGCCCCAGCATTTT
CASSLGKDQPQHF
>TRBJ2-1|-|-|TRBV11-2
TGTGCCAGCAGCTTAATAGCGGTGTCCTACAATGAGCAGTTCTTC
CASSLIAVSYNEQFF
>TRBJ1-5|few|-|TRBV20-1
TGCAGTGCTTCCGGGACACCAAAGAAGGAACCCCAGCATTTT
CSASGTPKKEPQHF
>TRBJ2-1|-|TRBD1|TRBV20-1
TGCAGTGCTATCCGGGACAGCAATGAGCAGTTCTTC
CSAIRDSNEQFF
>TRBJ1-2|few|-|TRBV9
TGTGCCAGCAGCGCCGGACCGACAGTAGCTAACTATGGCTACACCTTC
CASSAGPTVANYGYTF
>TRBJ2-3|many|-|TRBV6-1
TGTGCCAGCAGCCCCCCGGGGCGCAGAACAGATACGCAGTATTTT
CASSPPGRRTDTQYF
>TRBJ2-7|few|-|TRBV3-1
TGTGCCAGCAGACCCGACCCAGGGCGCGAGCAGTACTTC
CASRPDPGREQYF
>TRBJ1-3|-|-|TRBV5-1
TGCGCCAGCCGGCCCCCGGGGACGGCTGGAAACACCATATATTTT
CASRPPGTAGNTIYF
>TRBJ1-5|many|-|TRBV12-3/TRBV12-4
TGTGCCAGCAGTTTTCGGGGTCAGCCCCAGCATTTT
CASSFRGQPQHF
>TRBJ2-5|-|-|TRBV18
TGTGCCAGCTCACCCATGTACCGGTCTCAAGAGCGTGAGACCCAGTACTTC
CASSPMYRSQERETQYF